These T cell receptor beta chains were read from a single sample in a study of shared clonotypes between healthy human individuals. Only in-frame clones appear in the TCRdb table, and some are missing; sequencing was by immunoSEQ multiplex PCR. The sample has around 2,100,000 clones, approximately 95% seen once. Sequencing used naive CD8+ T cells sorted from blood. The receptors come from a man aged 18-30 years in good health. The CDR3 runs from the conserved cysteine through the conserved F or W. Each record gives: V gene, clone size, J gene, CDR3 protein. Rows may omit the clone size; those that give it use once, few, many or a size class.

v_call: TRBV9; clone_size: .; j_call: TRBJ2-7; cdr3_aa: CASSGQGAGEQYF
v_call: TRBV9; clone_size: .; j_call: TRBJ2-1; cdr3_aa: CASSVTNEQFF
v_call: TRBV15; clone_size: .; j_call: TRBJ2-5; cdr3_aa: CATRLGETQYF
v_call: TRBV18; clone_size: once; j_call: TRBJ1-2; cdr3_aa: CASSPGAYGYTF
v_call: TRBV15; clone_size: .; j_call: TRBJ1-6; cdr3_aa: CATSRDLGSPLHF
v_call: TRBV7-9; clone_size: .; j_call: TRBJ2-7; cdr3_aa: CASSNREAGEQYF
v_call: TRBV13; clone_size: .; j_call: TRBJ1-2; cdr3_aa: CASSPGAVYGYTF
v_call: TRBV13; clone_size: .; j_call: TRBJ2-7; cdr3_aa: CASSWAGGSEQYF
v_call: TRBV5-1; clone_size: .; j_call: TRBJ2-3; cdr3_aa: CASSPWERVSSTDTQYF
v_call: TRBV4-3; clone_size: .; j_call: TRBJ2-1; cdr3_aa: CASSQVGLATYNEQFF
v_call: TRBV4-1; clone_size: .; j_call: TRBJ1-1; cdr3_aa: CASTKNKVEAFF
v_call: TRBV29-1; clone_size: .; j_call: TRBJ2-1; cdr3_aa: CSVDPDRNEQFF
v_call: TRBV19; clone_size: .; j_call: TRBJ1-1; cdr3_aa: CASTFRGSGTEAFF
v_call: TRBV6-1; clone_size: .; j_call: TRBJ2-3; cdr3_aa: CASSEPDISSTDTQYF
v_call: TRBV4-2; clone_size: few; j_call: TRBJ1-6; cdr3_aa: CASSQGNSPLHF
v_call: TRBV5-3; clone_size: .; j_call: TRBJ2-3; cdr3_aa: CARSLRGGLDTQYF
v_call: TRBV7-6; clone_size: .; j_call: TRBJ2-7; cdr3_aa: CASSPGVAYEQYF
v_call: TRBV6-5; clone_size: .; j_call: TRBJ1-1; cdr3_aa: CASSYGGEDTEAFF
v_call: TRBV4-3; clone_size: .; j_call: TRBJ2-3; cdr3_aa: CASSLEYTDTQYF
v_call: TRBV6-5; clone_size: .; j_call: TRBJ2-7; cdr3_aa: CASSTDRKYEQYF
v_call: TRBV4-1; clone_size: few; j_call: TRBJ2-7; cdr3_aa: CASSLEGQGAYEQYF
v_call: TRBV19; clone_size: .; j_call: TRBJ1-5; cdr3_aa: CASSIKGQGVYQPQHF